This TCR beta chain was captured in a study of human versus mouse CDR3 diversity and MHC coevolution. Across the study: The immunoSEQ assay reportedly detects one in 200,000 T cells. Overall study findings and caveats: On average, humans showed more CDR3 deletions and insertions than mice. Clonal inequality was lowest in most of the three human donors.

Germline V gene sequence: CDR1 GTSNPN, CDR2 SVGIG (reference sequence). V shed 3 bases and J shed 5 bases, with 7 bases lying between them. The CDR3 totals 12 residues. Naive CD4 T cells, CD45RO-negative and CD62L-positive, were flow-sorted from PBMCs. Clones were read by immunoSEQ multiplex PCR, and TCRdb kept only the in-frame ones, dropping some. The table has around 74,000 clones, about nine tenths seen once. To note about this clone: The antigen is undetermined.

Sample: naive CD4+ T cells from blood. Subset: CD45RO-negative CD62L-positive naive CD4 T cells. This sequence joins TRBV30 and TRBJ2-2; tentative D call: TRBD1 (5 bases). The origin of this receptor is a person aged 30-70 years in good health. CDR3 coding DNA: TGTGCCTGGAGGTCAGGGACCGGGGAGCTGTTTTTT. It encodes CAWRSGTGELFF. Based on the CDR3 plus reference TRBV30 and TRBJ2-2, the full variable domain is SQTIHQWPATLVQPVGSPLSLECTVEGTSNPNLYWYRQAAGRGLQLLFYSVGIGQISSEVPQNLSASRPQDRQFILSSKKLLLSDSGFYLCAWRSGTGELFFGEGSRLTVL.